This T cell receptor (beta chain) was observed in a study of radiotherapy plus CTLA-4 blockade in lung cancer. CDR3 length equals 14 residues. The germline CDR1 and CDR2 sequences are MDHEN and SYDVKM. Trimming removed 7 bases from V and 5 bases from J, with 15 bases in between. Profiled with immunoSEQ multiplex PCR; TCRdb holds only in-frame clones, not every one. The data show tens of thousands of clones, about three quarters seen once. The specimen comprised peripheral blood, sampled from a patient treated with radiotherapy plus ipilimumab. The genes are TRBV28 and TRBJ1-3; D possibly corresponds to TRBD1 (5 bases). This clonotype was sampled from a human donor with non-small cell lung cancer whose response to radiotherapy plus ipilimumab could not be evaluated. The CDR3 loop is CASKTAYARNTIYF. The CDR3, as DNA: TGTGCCAGCAAGACAGCATACGCGAGAAACACCATATATTTT.